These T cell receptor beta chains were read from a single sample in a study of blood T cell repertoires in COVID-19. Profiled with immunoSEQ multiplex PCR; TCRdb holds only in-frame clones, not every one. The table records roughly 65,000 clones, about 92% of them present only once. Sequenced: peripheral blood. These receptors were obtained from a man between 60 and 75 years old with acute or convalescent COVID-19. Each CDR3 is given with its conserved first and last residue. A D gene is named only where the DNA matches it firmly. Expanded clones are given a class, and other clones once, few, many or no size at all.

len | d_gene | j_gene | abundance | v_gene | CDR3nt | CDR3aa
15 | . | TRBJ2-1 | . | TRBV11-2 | TGTGCCAGCAGCTGGGGACTTAACTCCTACAATGAGCAGTTCTTC | CASSWGLNSYNEQFF
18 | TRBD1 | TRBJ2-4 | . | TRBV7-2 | TGTGCCAGCAGCTCCCGGGACAGGAGCTTGCTAGCCAAAAACATTCAGTACTTC | CASSSRDRSLLAKNIQYF
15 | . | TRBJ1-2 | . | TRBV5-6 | TGTGCCAGCAGGTCCCGGGGGGTTAACGTCTATGGCTACACCTTC | CASRSRGVNVYGYTF
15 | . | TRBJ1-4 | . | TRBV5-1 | TGCGCCAGCAGCTTGGGACCGGCTAGTAATGAAAAACTGTTTTTT | CASSLGPASNEKLFF
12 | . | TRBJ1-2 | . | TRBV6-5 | TGTGCCAGCGGAGGGGGGGCGCATGGCTACACCTTC | CASGGGAHGYTF
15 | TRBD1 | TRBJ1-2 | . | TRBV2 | TGTGCCAGCAGTGTCAGGGGACAGATAACTTATGGCTACACCTTC | CASSVRGQITYGYTF
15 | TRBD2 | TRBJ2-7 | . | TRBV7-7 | TGTGCCAGCAGCTTAGCAGCGGGGGGCCCCTACGAGCAGTACTTC | CASSLAAGGPYEQYF
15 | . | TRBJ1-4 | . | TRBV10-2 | TGCGCCAGCAGCGGGGTGGGGGGGCCTAATGAAAAACTGTTTTTT | CASSGVGGPNEKLFF
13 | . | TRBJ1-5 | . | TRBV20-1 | TGCAGTGCTAGTCTCCAGGTCAATCAGCCCCAGCATTTT | CSASLQVNQPQHF
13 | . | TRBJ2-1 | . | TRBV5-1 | TGCGCCAGCAGCTTGGGTGGTGAGAATGAGCAGTTCTTC | CASSLGGENEQFF
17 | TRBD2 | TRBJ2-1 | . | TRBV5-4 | TGTGCCACCTCCACGAGGGGTCCGAGCGGGGGAAACAATGAGCAGTTCTTC | CATSTRGPSGGNNEQFF
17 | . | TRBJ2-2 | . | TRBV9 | TGTGCCAGCAGCGTAGGGCAAGGTGGGCTGAACACCGGGGAGCTGTTTTTT | CASSVGQGGLNTGELFF
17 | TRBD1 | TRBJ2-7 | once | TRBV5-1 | TGCGCCAGCAGCTTGTCGGGACAGGTCTTTGGGACCTACGAGCAGTACTTC | CASSLSGQVFGTYEQYF
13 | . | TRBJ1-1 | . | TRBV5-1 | TGCGCCAGCAGCGTCGACGGGAGAACTGAAGCTTTCTTT | CASSVDGRTEAFF
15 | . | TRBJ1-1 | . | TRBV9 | TGTGCCAGCAGCGTAGTTGTCAACATGAACACTGAAGCTTTCTTT | CASSVVVNMNTEAFF
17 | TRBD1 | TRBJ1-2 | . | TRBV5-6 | TGTGCCAGCAGCTTTGGCAGGGGGACGGGGGGGGCCCCTGGCTACACCTTC | CASSFGRGTGGAPGYTF
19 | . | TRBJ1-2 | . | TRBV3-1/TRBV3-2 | TGTGCCAGCAGCCAAGACGTTGCCGACATCTGGGGCTTAAACTATGGCTACACCTTC | CASSQDVADIWGLNYGYTF
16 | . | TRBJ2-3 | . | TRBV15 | TGTGCCACCAGCAGAGATTTTCAGGGGTTGGCAGATACGCAGTATTTT | CATSRDFQGLADTQYF
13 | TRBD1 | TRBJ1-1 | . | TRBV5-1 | TGCGCCAGCAGCTGGACAGGGATCACTGAAGCTTTCTTT | CASSWTGITEAFF
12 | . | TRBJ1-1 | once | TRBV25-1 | TGTGCCAGCAGTGAGGCCTGGACTGAAGCTTTCTTT | CASSEAWTEAFF
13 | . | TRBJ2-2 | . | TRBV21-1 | TGTGCCAGCAGCAACAGATACACCGGGGAGCTGTTTTTT | CASSNRYTGELFF
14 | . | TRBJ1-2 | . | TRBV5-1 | TGCGCCAGCAGCTTGGACTCTCTTAACTATGGCTACACCTTC | CASSLDSLNYGYTF
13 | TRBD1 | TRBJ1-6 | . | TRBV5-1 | TGCGCCAGCAGAGAGGGACAGCGATCACCCCTCCACTTT | CASREGQRSPLHF
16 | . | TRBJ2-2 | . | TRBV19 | TGTGCCAGTAGTATTTCGTCCATGCAGGGGACCGGGGAGCTGTTTTTT | CASSISSMQGTGELFF
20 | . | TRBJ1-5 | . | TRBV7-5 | TGTGCCAGAAGCTCAAGAGAAGGGGAGCTACAGGGCCATAGCAATCAGCCCCAGCATTTT | CARSSREGELQGHSNQPQHF
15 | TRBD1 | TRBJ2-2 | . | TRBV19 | TGTGCCAGTAGTATCGGACAGGTGAACACCGGGGAGCTGTTTTTT | CASSIGQVNTGELFF
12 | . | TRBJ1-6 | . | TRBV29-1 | TGCAGCGTTTTGGAGGGTAATTCACCCCTCCACTTT | CSVLEGNSPLHF
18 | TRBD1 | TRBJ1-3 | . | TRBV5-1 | TGCGCCAGCAGCTTGGCCCCGGGACAGGGGGCGCGGGGAAACACCATATATTTT | CASSLAPGQGARGNTIYF
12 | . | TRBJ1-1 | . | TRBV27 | TGTGCCAGCAGGGGGAACAGGGTTGAAGCTTTCTTT | CASRGNRVEAFF
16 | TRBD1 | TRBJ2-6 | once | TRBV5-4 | TGTGCCAGCAGCTCCCGACAGGGAACTGGGGCCAACGTCCTGACTTTC | CASSSRQGTGANVLTF
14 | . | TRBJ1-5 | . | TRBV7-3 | TGTGCCAGCAGCAAGAAAGGGGGAAATCAGCCCCAGCATTTT | CASSKKGGNQPQHF
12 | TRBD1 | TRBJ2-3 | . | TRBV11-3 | TGTGCCAGCAGTAATCCAGGGGGTACGCAGTATTTT | CASSNPGGTQYF
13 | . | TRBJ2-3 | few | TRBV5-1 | TGCGCCAGCAGCAAGCAATCCACAGATACGCAGTATTTT | CASSKQSTDTQYF
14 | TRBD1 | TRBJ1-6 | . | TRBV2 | TGTGCCAGCAGCCCGGACAGGGCCCGTTCACCCCTCCACTTT | CASSPDRARSPLHF
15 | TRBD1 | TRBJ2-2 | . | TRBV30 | TGTGCCTGGAGGAGACAGGGTACCAACACCGGGGAGCTGTTTTTT | CAWRRQGTNTGELFF
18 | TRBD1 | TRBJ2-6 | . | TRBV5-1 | TGCGCCAGCAGGCCACAGGGGGACTTGCCCTCTGGGGCCAACGTCCTGACTTTC | CASRPQGDLPSGANVLTF
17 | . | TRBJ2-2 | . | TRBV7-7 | TGTGCTAGCAGCGCAGGTGGCCCCATATTAAACACCGGGGAGCTGTTTTTT | CASSAGGPILNTGELFF
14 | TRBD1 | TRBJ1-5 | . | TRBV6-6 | TGTGCCAGCAGTCCGGGACAGGATCATCAGCCCCAGCATTTT | CASSPGQDHQPQHF
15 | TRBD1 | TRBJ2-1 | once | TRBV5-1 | TGCGCCAGCAGCTTGGGGACAGGCTCCTACAATGAGCAGTTCTTC | CASSLGTGSYNEQFF
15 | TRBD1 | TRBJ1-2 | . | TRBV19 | TGTGCCAGTAGTATTAGGGGACAGACTAACTATGGCTACACCTTC | CASSIRGQTNYGYTF
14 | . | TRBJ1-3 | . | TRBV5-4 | TGTGCCAGCAGCTTGGGACAGCGCGCAAACACCATATATTTT | CASSLGQRANTIYF
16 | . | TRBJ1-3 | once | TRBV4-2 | TGTGCCAGCAGCCAATCAAGAGGGTCTCAGGTGGACACCATATATTTT | CASSQSRGSQVDTIYF
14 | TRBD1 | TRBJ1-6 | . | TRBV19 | TGTGCCAGTAGTAACGACAGGGGGCGATCACCCCTCCACTTT | CASSNDRGRSPLHF
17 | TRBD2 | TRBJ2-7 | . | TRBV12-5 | TGTGCTAGTGGTTTGCCGATTCGGGGGGTAAGCTCCTACGAGCAGTACTTC | CASGLPIRGVSSYEQYF
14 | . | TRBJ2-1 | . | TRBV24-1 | TGTGCCACCAGTGATTTGACTGGGGGGAATGAGCAGTTCTTC | CATSDLTGGNEQFF
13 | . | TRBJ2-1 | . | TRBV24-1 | TGTGCCACCACACAGGATTCCTACAATGAGCAGTTCTTC | CATTQDSYNEQFF
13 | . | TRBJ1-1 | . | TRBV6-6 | TGTGCCAGCAGTTACTCGAGTCGGTTGGAAGCTTTCTTT | CASSYSSRLEAFF
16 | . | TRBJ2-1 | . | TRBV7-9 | TGTGCCAGCAGCCGACACCAGGGACTTGACTACAATGAGCAGTTCTTC | CASSRHQGLDYNEQFF
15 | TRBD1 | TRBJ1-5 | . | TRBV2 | TGTGCCAGCAGGGGGGGACAGGGGCCCAGTCAGCCCCAGCATTTT | CASRGGQGPSQPQHF
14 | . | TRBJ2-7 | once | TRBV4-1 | TGCGCCAGCAGCCAAGATCCAGGGTATTACGAGCAGTACTTC | CASSQDPGYYEQYF
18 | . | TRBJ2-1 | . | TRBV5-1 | TGCGCCAGCAGCTTGCGGGCGCCGACAGCCAGCTCCTACAATGAGCAGTTCTTC | CASSLRAPTASSYNEQFF
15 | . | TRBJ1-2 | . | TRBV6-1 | TGTGCCAGCAGTGAATTAAGGGGGACCATATATGGCTACACCTTC | CASSELRGTIYGYTF